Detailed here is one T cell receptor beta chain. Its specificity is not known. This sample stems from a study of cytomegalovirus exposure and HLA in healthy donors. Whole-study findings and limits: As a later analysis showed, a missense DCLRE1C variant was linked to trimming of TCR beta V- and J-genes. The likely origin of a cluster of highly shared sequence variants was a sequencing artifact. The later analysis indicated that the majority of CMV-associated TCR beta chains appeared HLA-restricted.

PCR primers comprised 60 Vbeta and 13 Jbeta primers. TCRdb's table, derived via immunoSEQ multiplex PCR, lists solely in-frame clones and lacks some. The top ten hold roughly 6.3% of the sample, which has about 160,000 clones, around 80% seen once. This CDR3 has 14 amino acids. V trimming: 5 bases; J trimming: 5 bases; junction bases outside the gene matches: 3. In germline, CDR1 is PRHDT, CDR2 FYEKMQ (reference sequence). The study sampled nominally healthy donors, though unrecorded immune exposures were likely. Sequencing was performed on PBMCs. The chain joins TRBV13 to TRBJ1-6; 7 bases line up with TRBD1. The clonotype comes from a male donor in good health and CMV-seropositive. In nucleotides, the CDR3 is TGTGCCAGCAGCCAGGGACAGAATAATTCACCCCTCCACTTT. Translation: CASSQGQNNSPLHF.